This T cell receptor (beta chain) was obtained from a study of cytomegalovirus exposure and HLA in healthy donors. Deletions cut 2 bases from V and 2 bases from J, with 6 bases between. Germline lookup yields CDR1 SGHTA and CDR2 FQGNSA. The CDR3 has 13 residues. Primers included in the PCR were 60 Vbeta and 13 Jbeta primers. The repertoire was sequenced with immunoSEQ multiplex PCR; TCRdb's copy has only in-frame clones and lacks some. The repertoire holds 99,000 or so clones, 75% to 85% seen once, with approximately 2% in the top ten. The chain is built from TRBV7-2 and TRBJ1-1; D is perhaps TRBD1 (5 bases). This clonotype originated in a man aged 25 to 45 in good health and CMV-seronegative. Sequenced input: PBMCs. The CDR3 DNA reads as TGTGCCAGCAGCTTACAGGGTAACACTGAAGCTTTCTTT. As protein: CASSLQGNTEAFF.